The clone carrying this T cell receptor beta chain has ten or more counts. The antigen is not known. Stable hyperthyroid donors showed no ophthalmopathy during 18 months follow-up. The data stem from a study of Graves' ophthalmopathy and Graves' hyperthyroidism. Study background: Sampling took place at initial diagnosis, with peripheral blood obtained before any treatment. Study-level findings and limits: Appearing in blood as well were most expanded thyroid clonotypes above 0.001 frequency.

As the template, RNA transcripts were used to amplify TCR beta CDR3 regions. The first round was an RT-PCR with HTBI primers, and the second round was a multiplex PCR. One entry per CDR3 protein, called by TCRdb with MiXCR from the multiplex PCR reads. The sample lists hundreds of thousands of distinct CDR3 sequences, under 25% occurring once. Germline CDR1 SGDLS, CDR2 YYNGEE. Losses at the gene ends were 0 bases for V and 5 bases for J; bases not matched to a gene: 9. The CDR3 consists of 16 residues. The sequencing input was peripheral blood. The clonotype comes from a woman younger than 35 with stable Graves' hyperthyroidism. This chain links TRBV9 with TRBJ2-5; TRBD2 matches at 8 bases. CDR3 loop: CASSVEPGGLTETQYF. CDR3 DNA sequence: TGTGCCAGCAGCGTAGAACCGGGAGGGCTCACGGAGACCCAGTACTTC.